The clone carrying this T cell receptor (beta chain) is medium-sized in the sample. Its cognate antigen is unknown. Study conclusions and caveats: Tumor memory CD4+ T cell TCR gene usage was found to cluster with blood and lymph node memory CD4+ cells and with lymph node naive CD4+ cells. Tumor-infiltrating Treg TCR alpha and beta sequences overlapped most with tumor naive CD4+ T cells, then blood naive.

CD25-based Treg depletion was applied to purified naive CD4+ T cells. Trimming removed 1 base from V and 5 bases from J, with 6 bases in between. There are 12 residues in the CDR3. The V gene's germline CDR1 is SGHRS and CDR2 YFSETQ. After constant-region reverse-primer amplification, full-length variable regions underwent semi-nested PCR with Nested Universal Primer A. MiXCR, run by TCRdb on the 5' RACE reads, gives a single entry per CDR3 protein. The sample includes about 8,900 distinct CDR3 sequences, 25% to 30% of them seen just once. The chain has TRBV5-1 and TRBJ1-1; possibly TRBD1 for D (5 bases). Sequences were obtained from naive CD4+ T cells sorted from a lymph node. Described subset: naive CD4+ T cells, CD4+CD45RA+CD25-. This TCR was recovered from a female donor with breast cancer. The CDR3 spells CASSLSGTEAFF. CDR3 nucleotide sequence: TGCGCCAGCAGCTTGTCAGGGACTGAAGCTTTCTTT.